These T cell receptor beta chains were read from a single sample in a study of T cells after yellow fever vaccination. Each CDR3 protein is one row after TCRdb ran MiXCR on the 5' RACE reads. The sample has some 22,000 distinct CDR3 sequences; roughly 5.6% are singletons. Here the sequenced sample was PBMCs, either bulk or a sorted T-cell subset (CD4+, CD8+, memory, or dextramer-sorted; not recorded which), taken around 45 days after the first yellow fever vaccination. The source is a man aged 18-30 years who received the YFV17D yellow fever vaccine. Both conserved end residues are part of each CDR3. D genes are given only for firm matches. Clone size is stated in some rows and not others, as once, few, many or a class when expanded.

D gene: TRBD1; J gene: TRBJ1-1; clone size: many; V gene: TRBV10-3; CDR3 protein: CAISEYKTGGGPEAFF; CDR3 DNA: TGTGCCATCAGTGAGTATAAGACAGGGGGGGGACCTGAAGCTTTCTTT
D gene: .; J gene: TRBJ2-5; clone size: many; V gene: TRBV3-1; CDR3 protein: CASSQGVARQETQYF; CDR3 DNA: TGTGCCAGCAGCCAAGGGGTAGCCCGTCAAGAGACCCAGTACTTC
D gene: .; J gene: TRBJ2-1; clone size: once; V gene: TRBV5-5; CDR3 protein: CASSWVGKDNEQFF; CDR3 DNA: TGTGCCAGCAGCTGGGTCGGGAAAGACAATGAGCAGTTCTTC
D gene: .; J gene: TRBJ2-3; clone size: many; V gene: TRBV5-4; CDR3 protein: CASSSPGSGITDTQYF; CDR3 DNA: TGTGCCAGCAGCTCTCCGGGTAGCGGTATCACAGATACGCAGTATTTT
D gene: TRBD1; J gene: TRBJ2-5; clone size: many; V gene: TRBV4-3; CDR3 protein: CASSWTGIGETQYF; CDR3 DNA: TGCGCCAGCAGTTGGACAGGGATAGGAGAGACCCAGTACTTC
D gene: .; J gene: TRBJ1-2; clone size: many; V gene: TRBV10-2; CDR3 protein: CASQQDSYGYTF; CDR3 DNA: TGCGCCAGCCAGCAGGACAGCTATGGCTACACCTTC
D gene: .; J gene: TRBJ2-7; clone size: many; V gene: TRBV2; CDR3 protein: CASRGLTYEQYF; CDR3 DNA: TGTGCCAGCAGGGGGCTTACCTACGAGCAGTACTTC
D gene: .; J gene: TRBJ1-6; clone size: many; V gene: TRBV4-1; CDR3 protein: CASSQGSQDLYNSPLHF; CDR3 DNA: TGCGCCAGCAGCCAAGGCAGCCAAGACCTTTATAATTCACCCCTCCACTTT
D gene: .; J gene: TRBJ2-5; clone size: many; V gene: TRBV18; CDR3 protein: CASSPIMGETQYF; CDR3 DNA: TGTGCCAGCTCACCAATCATGGGGGAGACCCAGTACTTC
D gene: .; J gene: TRBJ2-2; clone size: .; V gene: TRBV5-5; CDR3 protein: CASGLGLLSWELFF; CDR3 DNA: TGTGCCAGCGGCCTCGGGCTGCTCTCCTGGGAGCTGTTTTTT
D gene: TRBD2; J gene: TRBJ2-7; clone size: many; V gene: TRBV12-3/TRBV12-4; CDR3 protein: CASSLGPGLAGDYEQYF; CDR3 DNA: TGTGCCAGCAGTTTGGGACCGGGACTAGCGGGAGACTACGAGCAGTACTTC
D gene: .; J gene: TRBJ2-2; clone size: medium-sized; V gene: TRBV5-1; CDR3 protein: CASSSLNTGELFF; CDR3 DNA: TGCGCCAGCAGCTCACTCAACACCGGGGAGCTGTTTTTT
D gene: .; J gene: TRBJ2-3; clone size: many; V gene: TRBV5-1; CDR3 protein: CASSFRVGGGVTDTQYF; CDR3 DNA: TGCGCCAGCAGCTTTCGGGTTGGCGGGGGCGTGACAGATACGCAGTATTTT
D gene: TRBD2; J gene: TRBJ2-1; clone size: many; V gene: TRBV5-4; CDR3 protein: CASSLEAGVERDNEQFF; CDR3 DNA: TGTGCCAGCAGCTTGGAAGCGGGGGTCGAACGAGACAATGAGCAGTTCTTC
D gene: .; J gene: TRBJ2-6; clone size: many; V gene: TRBV12-3/TRBV12-4; CDR3 protein: CASSRSGANVLTF; CDR3 DNA: TGTGCCAGCTCCCGCTCTGGGGCCAACGTCCTGACTTTC
D gene: TRBD2; J gene: TRBJ2-2; clone size: many; V gene: TRBV24-1; CDR3 protein: CATSAVTSGGPNTGELFF; CDR3 DNA: TGTGCCACCAGTGCCGTGACTAGCGGGGGGCCGAACACCGGGGAGCTGTTTTTT
D gene: .; J gene: TRBJ1-1; clone size: many; V gene: TRBV12-3/TRBV12-4; CDR3 protein: CASSLEMNTEAFF; CDR3 DNA: TGTGCCAGCAGCCTTGAAATGAACACTGAAGCTTTCTTT
D gene: .; J gene: TRBJ2-2; clone size: many; V gene: TRBV12-3/TRBV12-4; CDR3 protein: CASSSSYTGELFF; CDR3 DNA: TGTGCCAGCAGTTCGAGCTACACCGGGGAGCTGTTTTTT
D gene: .; J gene: TRBJ2-1; clone size: many; V gene: TRBV25-1; CDR3 protein: CASSGANEQFF; CDR3 DNA: TGTGCCAGCAGTGGGGCCAATGAGCAGTTCTTC
D gene: .; J gene: TRBJ1-2; clone size: many; V gene: TRBV4-3; CDR3 protein: CASSQDVKGAYGYTF; CDR3 DNA: TGCGCCAGCAGCCAAGATGTGAAGGGAGCCTATGGCTACACCTTC
D gene: .; J gene: TRBJ2-7; clone size: many; V gene: TRBV7-2; CDR3 protein: CASSAGGPSTEQYF; CDR3 DNA: TGTGCCAGCAGCGCCGGGGGCCCCAGCACCGAGCAGTACTTC
D gene: .; J gene: TRBJ2-6; clone size: many; V gene: TRBV27; CDR3 protein: CASKGESSGANVLTF; CDR3 DNA: TGTGCCAGCAAGGGGGAGTCCTCTGGGGCCAACGTCCTGACTTTC
D gene: .; J gene: TRBJ2-2; clone size: few; V gene: TRBV19; CDR3 protein: CASSIAGSDGTGELFF; CDR3 DNA: TGTGCCAGTAGTATAGCGGGATCGGATGGCACCGGGGAGCTGTTTTTT
D gene: .; J gene: TRBJ1-5; clone size: many; V gene: TRBV6-5; CDR3 protein: CASRRSGNQPQHF; CDR3 DNA: TGTGCCAGCAGGAGGTCAGGGAACCAGCCCCAGCATTTT
D gene: .; J gene: TRBJ1-1; clone size: many; V gene: TRBV5-1; CDR3 protein: CASSTRGSDTEAFF; CDR3 DNA: TGCGCCAGCAGCACCAGGGGCTCGGACACTGAAGCTTTCTTT
D gene: .; J gene: TRBJ2-5; clone size: many; V gene: TRBV2; CDR3 protein: CASSEEETQYF; CDR3 DNA: TGTGCCAGCAGTGAAGAGGAGACCCAGTACTTC
D gene: .; J gene: TRBJ2-5; clone size: many; V gene: TRBV28; CDR3 protein: CASSPSGPHQYF; CDR3 DNA: TGTGCCAGCAGTCCGAGCGGACCACACCAGTACTTC
D gene: TRBD2; J gene: TRBJ2-3; clone size: many; V gene: TRBV6-4; CDR3 protein: CASSERGGTDTQYF; CDR3 DNA: TGTGCCAGCAGTGAGCGGGGGGGCACAGATACGCAGTATTTT
D gene: .; J gene: TRBJ1-2; clone size: many; V gene: TRBV5-6; CDR3 protein: CASIARTAWGYGYTF; CDR3 DNA: TGTGCCAGCATCGCGAGGACGGCCTGGGGTTATGGCTACACCTTC
D gene: .; J gene: TRBJ1-4; clone size: many; V gene: TRBV15; CDR3 protein: CATSRDPGQFNEKLFF; CDR3 DNA: TGTGCCACCAGCAGAGATCCCGGACAGTTTAATGAAAAACTGTTTTTT
D gene: .; J gene: TRBJ1-6; clone size: many; V gene: TRBV12-3/TRBV12-4; CDR3 protein: CASSFQQAPLHF; CDR3 DNA: TGTGCCAGCAGTTTCCAGCAGGCACCCCTCCACTTT
D gene: TRBD1; J gene: TRBJ1-1; clone size: many; V gene: TRBV6-1; CDR3 protein: CASSEDRGDTEAFF; CDR3 DNA: TGTGCCAGCAGTGAAGACAGGGGCGACACTGAAGCTTTCTTT
D gene: .; J gene: TRBJ1-2; clone size: many; V gene: TRBV6-5; CDR3 protein: CAAGNYGYTF; CDR3 DNA: TGTGCCGCGGGCAACTATGGCTACACCTTC
D gene: .; J gene: TRBJ1-4; clone size: many; V gene: TRBV11-2; CDR3 protein: CASSLGRGTTNEKLFF; CDR3 DNA: TGTGCCAGCAGCTTAGGCAGGGGTACAACTAATGAAAAACTGTTTTTT
D gene: .; J gene: TRBJ2-3; clone size: medium-sized; V gene: TRBV6-4; CDR3 protein: CASRAGTSTDTQYF; CDR3 DNA: TGTGCCAGCAGGGCCGGGACTAGCACAGATACGCAGTATTTT
D gene: .; J gene: TRBJ1-5; clone size: many; V gene: TRBV3-1; CDR3 protein: CASSQDMIQPQHF; CDR3 DNA: TGTGCCAGCAGCCAAGACATGATCCAGCCCCAGCATTTT
D gene: .; J gene: TRBJ2-1; clone size: many; V gene: TRBV5-1; CDR3 protein: CASSLIRAGRGGNEQFF; CDR3 DNA: TGCGCCAGCAGCTTGATCAGGGCGGGGCGAGGGGGCAATGAGCAGTTCTTC
D gene: TRBD2; J gene: TRBJ2-3; clone size: medium-sized; V gene: TRBV7-2; CDR3 protein: CASSPGGPLTDTQYF; CDR3 DNA: TGTGCCAGCAGCCCGGGGGGGCCCCTCACAGATACGCAGTATTTT
D gene: .; J gene: TRBJ1-1; clone size: many; V gene: TRBV10-3; CDR3 protein: CAISAEGGHTEAFF; CDR3 DNA: TGTGCCATCAGTGCCGAGGGGGGTCACACTGAAGCTTTCTTT
D gene: .; J gene: TRBJ2-7; clone size: many; V gene: TRBV7-2; CDR3 protein: CASSLGTKTYEQYF; CDR3 DNA: TGTGCCAGCAGCTTGGGGACAAAAACCTACGAGCAGTACTTC
D gene: TRBD1; J gene: TRBJ1-1; clone size: .; V gene: TRBV10-3; CDR3 protein: CAISGQGVNTEAFF; CDR3 DNA: TGTGCCATCAGTGGACAGGGGGTGAACACTGAAGCTTTCTTT
D gene: .; J gene: TRBJ1-1; clone size: many; V gene: TRBV28; CDR3 protein: CASSLGLIANTEAFF; CDR3 DNA: TGTGCCAGCAGTTTGGGACTCATTGCGAACACTGAAGCTTTCTTT
D gene: .; J gene: TRBJ2-2; clone size: many; V gene: TRBV20-1; CDR3 protein: CSANTGIGSGTGELFF; CDR3 DNA: TGCAGTGCTAATACAGGGATCGGATCGGGCACCGGGGAGCTGTTTTTT
D gene: TRBD1; J gene: TRBJ1-1; clone size: many; V gene: TRBV12-3/TRBV12-4; CDR3 protein: CASSFDRATEAFF; CDR3 DNA: TGTGCCAGCAGTTTCGACAGGGCCACTGAAGCTTTCTTT
D gene: .; J gene: TRBJ2-3; clone size: once; V gene: TRBV5-1; CDR3 protein: CASSRIGITDTQYF; CDR3 DNA: TGCGCCAGCTCCCGGATAGGAATCACAGATACGCAGTATTTT
D gene: .; J gene: TRBJ1-5; clone size: many; V gene: TRBV6-2/TRBV6-3; CDR3 protein: CASSSSAENQPQHF; CDR3 DNA: TGTGCCAGCAGTTCGTCGGCAGAGAATCAGCCCCAGCATTTT
D gene: TRBD1; J gene: TRBJ1-6; clone size: many; V gene: TRBV20-1; CDR3 protein: CSAVTGNNSPLHF; CDR3 DNA: TGCAGTGCTGTGACAGGGAATAATTCACCCCTCCACTTT
D gene: TRBD1; J gene: TRBJ1-1; clone size: medium-sized; V gene: TRBV7-2; CDR3 protein: CASSSPGGTARNTEAFF; CDR3 DNA: TGTGCCAGCAGCTCCCCAGGGGGTACGGCAAGGAACACTGAAGCTTTCTTT
D gene: .; J gene: TRBJ2-7; clone size: many; V gene: TRBV3-1; CDR3 protein: CASSQVSVSGSYEQYF; CDR3 DNA: TGTGCCAGCAGCCAAGTTAGCGTTTCGGGGAGCTACGAGCAGTACTTC
D gene: .; J gene: TRBJ2-3; clone size: many; V gene: TRBV5-1; CDR3 protein: CASQPTGVITDTQYF; CDR3 DNA: TGCGCCAGCCAACCGACGGGGGTTATAACAGATACGCAGTATTTT
D gene: TRBD1; J gene: TRBJ1-5; clone size: many; V gene: TRBV15; CDR3 protein: CATSRGQGEINPPNQPQHF; CDR3 DNA: TGTGCCACCAGCAGAGGACAGGGGGAGATTAATCCTCCCAATCAGCCCCAGCATTTT